The entry that follows covers one T cell receptor (beta chain) sequence. There is no known antigen for this receptor. Per-base qualities were not stored, and no clone one base away is much larger. The entry originates in a study of OX40 agonist ivuxolimab in advanced cancers. With regard to the full study: The costimulatory receptor OX40 (CD134) was targeted by ivuxolimab, a fully human IgG2 agonistic monoclonal antibody. Partial responses were achieved by three dose-escalation patients, of whom one had hepatocellular carcinoma and two had cutaneous melanoma. Intravenous ivuxolimab was administered to patients every 2 weeks at six dose levels: 0.01, 0.1, 0.3, 1.5, 3 and 10 mg/kg. Peripheral TCRbeta sequencing was intended to test whether TCR sequence diversity was altered and clonal T-cell expansion was caused by ivuxolimab. Patients were allowed to have had prior anti-PD-1, anti-PD-L1 or anti-CTLA-4 therapy, and approximately 39% of the dose-escalation patients had been treated with checkpoint inhibitors. The monotherapy dose-escalation portion (N = 52 patients) of the phase I ivuxolimab trial is reported in the paper. The dose-escalation cohort was about 86% male with a mean age of about 58 years, ranging from about 20 to 80. Among the roughly 50 dose-escalation patients, about 20 had hepatocellular carcinoma, some 15 melanoma, 9 renal cell carcinoma and 9 head and neck cancer. Beyond this particular receptor, the publication reports: Antigen specificity was not determined for the clonally expanded peripheral T cells. After ivuxolimab, more expanded clones were found on average in CD8+ T cells than in CD4+ T cells. Clonal expansion of both CD4+ and CD8+ blood T cells was observed from baseline to week 6 at doses 0.1 to 3.0 mg/kg. Low levels of normalized T-cell clonal expansion were also seen in some nonresponding patients. In partial responders in the 0.1-3.0 mg/kg groups, normalized peripheral clonal expansion was found to be among the lowest, especially among CD8+ T cells.

Patients with autoimmune disease history or receiving systemic immunosuppression were excluded from the trial. Peripheral blood for TCR sequencing was collected from all dose cohorts at baseline, on cycle 4 day 1, and on cycle 7 day 1. The samples were drawn from a first-in-human, open-label, multicenter phase I dose-escalation trial of ivuxolimab. Adults with locally advanced or metastatic melanoma, renal cell carcinoma, hepatocellular carcinoma or head and neck squamous cell carcinoma were enrolled in the trial. Before TCR sequencing, CD4+ T cells and CD8+ T cells were sorted from peripheral blood as separate populations. Counted from cysteine to phenylalanine, this CDR3 has 16 amino acids. The sequence is cut down to CDR3 DNA, 48 bases in frame from base 1. The germline V gene (reference sequence) supplies CDR1 GTSNPN and CDR2 SVGIG. Unmatched junction bases come to 9, with V trimmed by 5 bases and J by 0 bases.

To sequence the TCRbeta CDR3 region, genomic DNA was isolated from the sorted cells. TCRbeta CDR3 regions were sequenced using the immunoSEQ Assay. Here the immuneACCESS table is served through TCRdb, limited to in-frame sequences with V and J called. Missing clones are a known gap in these copies; in checked studies unresolved V genes cover under half, and the rest lacks a known reason. The sample table lists about 31,000 clones, over 75% of them with a count of one. Approximately 59% of the sample rests with the top ten. The receptor was isolated from an adult with an advanced solid tumor such as melanoma, head and neck, liver or kidney cancer. The V and J segments used are TRBV30 and TRBJ1-2; TRBD1 lines up with 10 middle nucleotides. The sequences come from CD4+ or CD8+ T cells sorted from blood, collected in a trial of the OX40 agonist ivuxolimab. The CDR3 is CAWQRQGANSNYGYTF. DNA sequence: TGTGCCTGGCAAAGACAGGGGGCGAACTCTAACTATGGCTACACCTTC.